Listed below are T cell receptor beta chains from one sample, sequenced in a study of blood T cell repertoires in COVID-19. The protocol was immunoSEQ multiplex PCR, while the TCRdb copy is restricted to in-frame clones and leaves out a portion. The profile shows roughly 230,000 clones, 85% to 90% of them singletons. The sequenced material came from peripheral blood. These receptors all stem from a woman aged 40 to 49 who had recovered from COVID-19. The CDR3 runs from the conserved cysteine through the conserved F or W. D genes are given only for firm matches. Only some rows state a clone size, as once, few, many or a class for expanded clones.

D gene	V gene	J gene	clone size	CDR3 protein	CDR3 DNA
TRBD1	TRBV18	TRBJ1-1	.	CASSPPGQGAFTEAFF	TGTGCCAGCTCACCACCGGGACAGGGGGCCTTCACTGAAGCTTTCTTT
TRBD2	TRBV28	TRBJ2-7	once	CASSPLAGGEEQYF	TGTGCCAGCAGTCCACTAGCGGGGGGGGAGGAGCAGTACTTC
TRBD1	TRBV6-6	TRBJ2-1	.	CASTPSGTGSYNEQFF	TGTGCCAGCACTCCCTCAGGGACAGGGTCCTACAATGAGCAGTTCTTC
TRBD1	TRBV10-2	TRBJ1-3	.	CASSLPGQLYGNTIYF	TGCGCCAGCAGTCTACCGGGACAGCTTTACGGAAACACCATATATTTT
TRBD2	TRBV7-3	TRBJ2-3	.	CASSSIAGPTDTQYF	TGTGCCAGCAGCTCAATAGCGGGGCCCACAGATACGCAGTATTTT
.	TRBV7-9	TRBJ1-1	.	CASSAQQGSPEAFF	TGTGCCAGCAGCGCCCAACAGGGTTCCCCTGAAGCTTTCTTT
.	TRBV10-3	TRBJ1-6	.	CAISDRLATIGSPLHF	TGTGCCATCAGTGATAGATTGGCTACTATAGGCTCACCCCTCCACTTT
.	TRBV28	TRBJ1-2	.	CASSFFGNYGYTF	TGTGCCAGCAGTTTTTTCGGGAACTATGGCTACACCTTC
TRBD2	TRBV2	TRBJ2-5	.	CASSALAGIQETQYF	TGTGCCAGCAGTGCACTAGCGGGGATCCAAGAGACCCAGTACTTC
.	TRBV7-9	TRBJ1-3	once	CASSPPGGRSGNTIYF	TGTGCCAGCAGCCCGCCCGGGGGTCGCTCTGGAAACACCATATATTTT
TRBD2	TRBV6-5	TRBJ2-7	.	CASRTRRGETYEQYF	TGTGCCAGCAGAACCCGTCGGGGGGAGACCTACGAGCAGTACTTC
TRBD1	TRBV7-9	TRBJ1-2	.	CASSDILGGQDYNYGYTF	TGTGCCAGCAGCGATATCTTGGGGGGACAGGACTATAACTATGGCTACACCTTC
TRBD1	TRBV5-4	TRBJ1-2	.	CASSLPQGANGYTF	TGTGCCAGCAGCTTACCACAGGGGGCGAATGGCTACACCTTC
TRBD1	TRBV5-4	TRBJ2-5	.	CASSLGQGVGETQYF	TGTGCCAGCAGCTTGGGACAGGGGGTGGGAGAGACCCAGTACTTC
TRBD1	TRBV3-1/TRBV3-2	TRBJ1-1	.	CASSQVSQGDTEAFF	TGTGCCAGCAGCCAAGTATCACAGGGGGACACTGAAGCTTTCTTT
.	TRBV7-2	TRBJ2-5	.	CASSPSGRGQTQYF	TGTGCCAGCAGCCCGTCGGGGCGGGGGCAGACCCAGTACTTC
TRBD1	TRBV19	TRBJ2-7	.	CASSMTDRAWYEQYF	TGTGCCAGTAGTATGACGGACAGGGCATGGTACGAGCAGTACTTC
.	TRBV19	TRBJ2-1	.	CASSINGVANEQFF	TGTGCCAGTAGTATCAACGGGGTAGCCAATGAGCAGTTCTTC
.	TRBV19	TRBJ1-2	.	CASSRGWTEGSVGYTF	TGTGCCAGTAGCCGCGGCTGGACAGAGGGCTCGGTTGGCTACACCTTC
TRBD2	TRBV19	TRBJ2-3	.	CASSDGGGTDTQYF	TGTGCCAGTAGTGACGGGGGGGGGACAGATACGCAGTATTTT
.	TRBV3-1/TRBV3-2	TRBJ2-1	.	CASSPGLLAYNEQFF	TGTGCCAGCAGCCCGGGACTCCTGGCCTACAATGAGCAGTTCTTC
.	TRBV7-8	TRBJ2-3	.	CASSLLGERDTQYF	TGTGCCAGCAGCCTCCTTGGGGAGAGAGATACGCAGTATTTT
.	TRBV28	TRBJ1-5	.	CASSLSGISNQPQHF	TGTGCCAGCAGTTTATCAGGGATTAGCAATCAGCCCCAGCATTTT
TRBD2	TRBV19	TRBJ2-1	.	CASSRSPSGYNEQFF	TGTGCCAGTAGTAGGTCGCCTAGCGGGTACAATGAGCAGTTCTTC
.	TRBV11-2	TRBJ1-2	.	CASSFLYTF	TGTGCCAGCAGCTTTCTCTACACCTTC
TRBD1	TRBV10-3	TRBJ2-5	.	CAIRAGTGGKGGDNQETQYF	TGTGCCATCAGGGCCGGGACAGGGGGCAAAGGAGGAGACAACCAAGAGACCCAGTACTTC
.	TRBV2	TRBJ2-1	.	CASSAGSTVLEQFF	TGTGCCAGCAGTGCCGGGTCGACAGTGTTAGAGCAGTTCTTC
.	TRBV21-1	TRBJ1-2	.	CASSKAGGGGYTF	TGTGCCAGCAGCAAAGCAGGAGGGGGCGGCTACACCTTC
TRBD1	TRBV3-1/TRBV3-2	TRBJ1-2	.	CASSQTGDNYGYTF	TGTGCCAGCAGTCAGACAGGGGATAACTATGGCTACACCTTC
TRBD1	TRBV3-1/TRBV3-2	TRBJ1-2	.	CASSQFGQGHGYTF	TGTGCCAGCAGCCAGTTCGGACAGGGCCATGGCTACACCTTC
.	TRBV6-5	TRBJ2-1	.	CASSHGLEYDEQFF	TGTGCCAGCAGTCACGGACTGGAATACGATGAGCAGTTCTTC
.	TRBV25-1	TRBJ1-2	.	CASSEWSGSGYTF	TGTGCCAGCAGTGAATGGTCGGGTTCCGGCTACACCTTC
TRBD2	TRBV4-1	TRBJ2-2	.	CASSQLAGDTGELFF	TGCGCCAGCAGCCAATTAGCGGGGGACACCGGGGAGCTGTTTTTT
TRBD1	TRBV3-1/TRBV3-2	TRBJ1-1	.	CASSPGQGETFF	TGTGCCAGCAGCCCCGGACAGGGGGAGACTTTCTTT
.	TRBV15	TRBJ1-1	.	CATSPRTALNTEAFF	TGTGCCACCAGCCCCCGGACAGCCTTGAACACTGAAGCTTTCTTT
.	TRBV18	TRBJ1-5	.	CASSLGPLPGQPQHF	TGTGCCAGCTCACTCGGACCGCTGCCGGGGCAGCCCCAGCATTTT
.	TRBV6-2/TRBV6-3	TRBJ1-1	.	CASSYAWTEAFF	TGTGCCAGCAGTTACGCGTGGACTGAAGCTTTCTTT
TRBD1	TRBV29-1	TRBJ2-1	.	CSGDRGNEQFF	TGCAGCGGGGACAGGGGCAATGAGCAGTTCTTC
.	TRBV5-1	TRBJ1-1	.	CASTMTGANTEAFF	TGCGCCAGCACTATGACAGGCGCGAACACTGAAGCTTTCTTT
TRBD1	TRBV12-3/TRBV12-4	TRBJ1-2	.	CASSRTGYGYTF	TGTGCCAGCAGCCGGACAGGATATGGCTACACCTTC
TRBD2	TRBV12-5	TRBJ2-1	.	CASGIAQPLAGGPGEQFF	TGTGCTAGTGGAATCGCCCAACCACTAGCGGGGGGGCCGGGTGAGCAGTTCTTC